This T cell receptor beta chain was profiled in a study of response to subunit inactivated influenza vaccine (dated by TCRdb to 2017 to 2018). With respect to the entire study: Deep quantitative profiling of the T cell receptor repertoire was used in the study to follow responses to a trivalent subunit inactivated influenza vaccine.

The protocol used for the library was RT-PCR. The sequencer was an Illumina HiSeq 2500. Starting from the raw public reads, TCRdb applied fastp trimming at Q25, assembled clones with MiXCR and retained in-frame beta chains. CDR3 protein sequences are deduplicated, and each keeps its most common genes and DNA. For this sample the table gives under 950,000 distinct CDR3 sequences, of which approximately 21% were detected only once. The ten largest account for about 10% of the sample. This clonotype was observed a handful of times. There is no known antigen for this receptor. Qualities for individual bases were not recorded, and no much larger clone is one base off. At the junction V is shortened by 1 base and J by 0 bases; bases outside the gene matches: 10. CDR1 MGHRA and CDR2 YSYEKL were looked up in the germline V gene. From cysteine to phenylalanine, the CDR3 is 18 amino acids long. Only the CDR3 region is kept as DNA, spanning 54 bases read in frame from base 1.

The full study reports these points: The authors suggested that each seasonal influenza vaccination may recruit only a limited number of new T cells.

The chain uses TRBV4-1 and TRBJ2-5; 8 of the junction bases match TRBD2. This sequence was found in a man over 45 who received an inactivated influenza vaccine. Donor details come from another sample of the same person, matched by shared clones. The starting material was PBMCs from blood, obtained 4 to 6 days after vaccination. The DNA is TGCGCCAGCAGCCAAGGACTAGCGCCCACAGCTCACCAAGAGACCCAGTACTTC. Its product reads: CASSQGLAPTAHQETQYF.